The entry below describes one TCR beta chain. Its cognate antigen is unknown. The data belong to a study of shared clonotypes between healthy human individuals. As defined, naive CD8 cells were CD45RO-negative and positively selected for CCR7, with terminally differentiated effector memory CD45RA+ cells excluded. Repertoires were generated with immunoSEQ multiplex PCR, while TCRdb's copy carries only in-frame clones and drops some. The sample has more than 2 million clones; about 95% are singletons. The study, taken as a whole, reports: Naive CD4 clonotypes overlapped across several donors at roughly 5.1%. Estimated richness values were generally larger in naive subsets than in memory subsets.

Sequencing was carried out using naive CD8+ T cells sorted from blood. This receptor was taken from a man younger than 35 in good health.

The CDR3 coding sequence is TGCGCCAGCAGCTTTAGCCGGGACAGGGGGAATTACGAGCAGTACTTC. Protein product: CASSFSRDRGNYEQYF. The V and J genes are TRBV5-1 and TRBJ2-7; 11 bases are shared with TRBD1. Germline CDR1 is SGHRS and CDR2 is YFSETQ. The CDR3 is made up of 16 amino acids. The ends lost 2 bases at V and 4 bases at J; junction bases unmatched: 8.